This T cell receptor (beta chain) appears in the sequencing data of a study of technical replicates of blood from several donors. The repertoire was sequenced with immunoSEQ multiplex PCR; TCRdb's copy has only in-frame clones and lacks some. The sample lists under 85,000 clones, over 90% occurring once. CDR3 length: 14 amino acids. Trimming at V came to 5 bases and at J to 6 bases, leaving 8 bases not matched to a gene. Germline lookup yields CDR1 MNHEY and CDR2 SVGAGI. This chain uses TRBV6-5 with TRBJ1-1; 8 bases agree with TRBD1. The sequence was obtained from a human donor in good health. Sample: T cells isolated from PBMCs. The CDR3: CASSLRGRISEAFF. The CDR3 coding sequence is TGTGCCAGCAGTCTCAGGGGGCGGATATCTGAAGCTTTCTTT.